This TCR beta chain was sequenced for a study of shared clonotypes between healthy human individuals. TCRdb's table, derived via immunoSEQ multiplex PCR, lists solely in-frame clones and lacks some. The table has under 1,100,000 clones, roughly 80% seen once. This clone showed up just a few times. After removal of 5 bases from V and 4 bases from J, the junction contained 4 bases not matched to a gene. This CDR3 region has 14 residues. From germline, CDR1 is SGHNT and CDR2 YYREEE (reference sequence). This receptor was identified in a man younger than 30 in good health. The chain joins TRBV5-4 to TRBJ2-1; 9 bases agree with TRBD1. The sample comprised memory CD4+ T cells sorted from blood. Described subset: CD45RA-negative fraction. In nucleotides, the CDR3 is TGTGCCAGCAGTCCGGGACAGGGATACAATGAGCAGTTCTTC. Protein product: CASSPGQGYNEQFF.